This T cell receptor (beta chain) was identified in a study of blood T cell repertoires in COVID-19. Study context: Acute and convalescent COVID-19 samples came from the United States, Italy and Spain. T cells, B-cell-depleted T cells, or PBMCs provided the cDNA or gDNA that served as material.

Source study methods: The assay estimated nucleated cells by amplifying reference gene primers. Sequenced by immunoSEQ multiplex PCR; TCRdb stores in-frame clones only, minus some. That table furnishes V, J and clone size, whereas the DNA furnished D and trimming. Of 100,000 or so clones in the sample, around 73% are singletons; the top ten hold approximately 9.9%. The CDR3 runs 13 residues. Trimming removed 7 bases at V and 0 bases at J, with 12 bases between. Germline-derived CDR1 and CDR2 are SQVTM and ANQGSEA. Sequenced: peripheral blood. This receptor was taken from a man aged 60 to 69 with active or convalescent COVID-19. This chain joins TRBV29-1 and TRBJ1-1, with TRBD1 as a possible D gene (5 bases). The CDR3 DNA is TGCAGCGCCACGGGGGGACTGAACACTGAAGCTTTCTTT. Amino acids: CSATGGLNTEAFF.